This T cell receptor beta chain was found in a study of cytomegalovirus exposure and HLA in healthy donors. This CDR3 comprises 14 residues. Per germline, CDR1 SGHRS and CDR2 YFSETQ. The J segment lost 5 bases and the V segment lost 0 bases, leaving 4 bases of the junction unmatched. Amplification used 60 Vbeta primers and 13 Jbeta primers. TCRdb keeps only in-frame clones here, not all; method: immunoSEQ multiplex PCR. The table lists over 70,000 clones, around 64% of them singletons. The chain carries TRBV5-1 and TRBJ2-7; 8 nucleotides agree with TRBD1. The TCR originated in a man younger than 45 in good health and CMV-seronegative. Specimen: PBMCs. CDR3 in amino acids: CASSLGQGADEQYF. The DNA of the CDR3 is TGCGCCAGCAGCTTGGGCCAGGGGGCAGACGAGCAGTACTTC.